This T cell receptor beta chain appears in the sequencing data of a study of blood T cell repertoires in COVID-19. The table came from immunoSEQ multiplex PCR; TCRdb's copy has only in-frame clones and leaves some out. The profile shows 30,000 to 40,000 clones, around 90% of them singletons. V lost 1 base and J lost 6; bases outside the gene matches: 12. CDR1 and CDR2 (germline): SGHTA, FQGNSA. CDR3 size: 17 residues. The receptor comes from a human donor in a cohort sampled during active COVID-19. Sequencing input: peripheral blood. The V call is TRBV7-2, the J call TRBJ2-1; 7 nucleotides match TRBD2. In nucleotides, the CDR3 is TGTGCCAGCAGCTTAGTTATTGGGAGGGCCGTTCCCAATGAGCAGTTCTTC. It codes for CASSLVIGRAVPNEQFF. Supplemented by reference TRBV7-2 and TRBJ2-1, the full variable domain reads GAGVSQSPSNKVTEKGKDVELRCDPISGHTALYWYRQSLGQGLEFLIYFQGNSAPDKSGLPSDRFSAERTGGSVSTLTIQRTQQEDSAVYLCASSLVIGRAVPNEQFFGPGTRLTVL.